This T cell receptor (beta chain) was recovered during a study of T cell responses to AZD1222 COVID-19 vaccine. Remarks on this clone: Its specificity is not known.

V dropped 2 bases and J dropped 6; count of bases not matched to a gene: 9. CDR3 length: 15 residues. Germline V gene data show CDR1 as MNHEY and CDR2 as SVGEGT. Study-level results: At study baseline, merely six AZD1222 recipients were seropositive.

Sequenced by immunoSEQ multiplex PCR; TCRdb stores in-frame clones only, minus some. The data hold around 110,000 clones, with approximately 85% observed a single time. The sequence was collected from an adult in good health. The sequences come from peripheral blood, collected on day 0 of MenACWY control vaccination. The chain joins TRBV6-2 or TRBV6-3 to TRBJ1-1; TRBD1 agrees at 7 bases. The CDR3 region is CASSYATGNGPEAFF. The CDR3 DNA reads TGTGCCAGCAGTTACGCGACAGGGAATGGACCTGAAGCTTTCTTT.